This T cell receptor beta chain originates from a study of shared clonotypes between healthy human individuals. About the research overall: CD8 memory received one plate per donor, CD8 naive two, CD4 memory three and CD4 naive three.

General observations from the study: In contrast to clonotypes shared by all four donors, non-shared clonotypes had lower generation probabilities. For naive CD4 cells, 4% to 5% of clonotypes were shared across a few donors.

On this clone itself: Its antigen is currently unknown.

CD8 cells classed as naive were CD45RO-negative and positively selected for CCR7, excluding terminally differentiated effector memory CD45RA+ cells. Only in-frame clones appear in the TCRdb table, and some are missing; sequencing was by immunoSEQ multiplex PCR. The sample has more than 2 million clones; 85% to 95% are singletons. V gave up 5 bases and J gave up 0 bases; unmatched junction bases: 14. Looked up from germline, CDR1 is MDHEN and CDR2 is SYDVKM. The CDR3 runs to 18 residues. The chain links TRBV28 to TRBJ1-1; 8 bases fit TRBD1. The clonotype originates from a man between 18 and 35 years old in good health. Sequenced material: naive CD8+ T cells sorted from blood. In nucleotides, the CDR3 is TGTGCCAGCAGTAACGCCCCGGGACAGGCCCTGATGAACACTGAAGCTTTCTTT. It is translated as CASSNAPGQALMNTEAFF.